One sample yielded the 2 T cell receptor beta chains listed below, sequenced in a study of cytomegalovirus exposure and HLA in healthy donors. In the PCR, 60 Vbeta and 13 Jbeta primers were used. Profiling relied on immunoSEQ multiplex PCR, and the TCRdb table lists in-frame clones only, not all of them. In the table there are more than 95,000 clones, 65% to 85% of which are singletons. Sequencing input: PBMCs. These receptors were obtained from a female donor in good health and CMV-seropositive.

This clone has only a few counts. The CDR3 spells CASSASGTSPDTQYF. The CDR3 nucleotides read TGTGCCAGCAGTGCTAGTGGGACTTCGCCAGATACGCAGTATTTT. The rearrangement joins TRBV28 to TRBJ2-3; D is perhaps TRBD2 (6 bases). The CDR3 contains 15 residues. The V gene lost 5 bases and the J gene lost 4 bases, with 16 bases spanning the gap. Germline assignment: CDR1 MDHEN and CDR2 SYDVKM.

The chain combines TRBV29-1 with TRBJ2-1; TRBD1 is a possible D gene (5 bases). The CDR3 is made up of 12 amino acids. V shed 7 bases and J shed 5 bases, with 12 bases lying between them. Per the germline V gene, CDR1 is SQVTM and CDR2 is ANQGSEA. This chain's CDR3 is CSGGQDHNEQFF. The CDR3 region has the DNA TGCAGCGGTGGACAAGATCACAATGAGCAGTTCTTC.